This TCR beta chain was observed in a study of blood T cell repertoires in COVID-19. Participants spanned ages roughly 18 to 95 years and resided in 20 to 25 US areas. Germline trimming cut 5 bases from V and 5 bases from J; bases unmatched to any gene: 11. The CDR3 is 15 residues long. Looked up from germline, CDR1 is SGHTA and CDR2 is FQGNSA. Sequencing used immunoSEQ multiplex PCR; TCRdb keeps in-frame clones, though not all of them. The sample holds approximately 280,000 clones; approximately 90% are singletons and the top ten take under 7%. V and J are TRBV7-2 and TRBJ2-5; 7 bases are a match to TRBD2. Material: PBMCs or T cells enriched from blood (not recorded which). This TCR came from a woman aged 40 to 50 who had recovered from COVID-19. CDR3 DNA sequence: TGTGCCAGCAGCCCGGTGGGAGGGGATAGTGAGACCCAGTACTTC. Residues: CASSPVGGDSETQYF.